What follows are 19 T cell receptor beta chains derived from one specimen sequenced in a study of cytomegalovirus exposure and HLA in healthy donors. Primers included in the PCR were 60 Vbeta and 13 Jbeta primers. The protocol was immunoSEQ multiplex PCR, while the TCRdb copy is restricted to in-frame clones and leaves out a portion. Of 85,000 to 120,000 clones detected, about 70% appear once; the ten largest clones hold under 8%. Input material: PBMCs. Receptor source: a woman aged 45-59 years in good health and CMV-seropositive.

The chain joins TRBV5-1 to TRBJ2-6; D ambiguous. The CDR3 runs to 14 residues. CDR1 is SGHRS, CDR2 YFSETQ, per germline. V was pared by 1 base and J by 10 bases, with 12 bases between. Here the CDR3 DNA reads TGCGCCAGCAGCTTGAGGCAGGTAGAAAACGTCCTGACTTTC. It yields the protein CASSLRQVENVLTF.

The CDR3 loop reads CASSTGQGSLAFF. For the CDR3, the DNA is TGTGCCAGCAGTACGGGACAGGGCTCGTTGGCTTTCTTT. The chain uses TRBV7-3 and TRBJ1-1, with 9 bases matching TRBD1. The CDR3 consists of 13 residues. Losses at the gene ends were 6 bases for V and 11 bases for J; bases not matched to a gene: 10. CDR1 is SGHTA, CDR2 FQGTGA, per germline.

V and J are TRBV6-1 and TRBJ2-7; a possible D gene is TRBD2 (6 bases). The CDR3 covers 13 residues. V was cut by 8 bases and J by 2 bases, with 13 bases left in between. CDR1 and CDR2 from the germline V gene are MNHNS and SASEGT. The CDR3 loop reads CASCRTGAYEQYF. The CDR3 DNA reads TGTGCCAGCTGCCGGACGGGAGCCTACGAGCAGTACTTC.

This clone was seen a handful of times. The DNA for the CDR3 is TGTGCCAGCAGTTACTGGGGGACAGGGAACACTGAAGCTTTCTTT. Its protein is CASSYWGTGNTEAFF. The chain joins TRBV6-5 to TRBJ1-1; 8 bases fit TRBD1. This CDR3 has 15 residues. With 1 base clipped from V and 1 base from J, the junction kept 2 bases outside the gene matches. In germline, CDR1 is MNHEY, CDR2 SVGAGI.

This chain uses TRBV13 with TRBJ2-3; D remains ambiguous. The CDR3 consists of 18 residues. Germline values: CDR1 PRHDT, CDR2 FYEKMQ (reference sequence). The V end was cut by 0 bases, the J end by 0 bases, with 16 bases between. The DNA for the CDR3 is TGTGCCAGCAGCTTAGGATCGTGGAACAGACCTAGCACAGATACGCAGTATTTT. Protein product: CASSLGSWNRPSTDTQYF. The full variable domain, in which reference TRBV13 and TRBJ2-3 provide the parts outside the CDR3, is AAGVIQSPRHLIKEKRETATLKCYPIPRHDTVYWYQQGPGQDPQFLISFYEKMQSDKGSIPDRFSAQQFSDYHSELNMSSLELGDSALYFCASSLGSWNRPSTDTQYFGPGTRLTVL.

The chain carries TRBV11-2 and TRBJ1-1; TRBD1 might be the D (5 bases). V lost 2 bases and J lost 5, with 12 bases in between. Germline CDR1 reads SGHAT; CDR2 reads FQNNGV. This CDR3 spans 14 amino acids. CDR3 in amino acids: CASSLSRVGTEAFF. The CDR3 DNA follows: TGTGCCAGCAGCTTAAGCAGGGTGGGGACTGAAGCTTTCTTT.

For the CDR3, the DNA is TGCGCCAGCAGTCAAAGGGACAGGGCCTCACCCCTCCACTTT. Translated: CASSQRDRASPLHF. The rearrangement joins TRBV23-1 to TRBJ1-6, with 9 bases aligning to TRBD1. TRBV23-1 is an ORF, and what it does is uncertain. The J segment lost 10 bases and the V segment lost 2 bases, leaving 3 bases of the junction unmatched. This CDR3 has 14 residues.

The V call is TRBV7-9, the J call TRBJ2-2; 7 positions match TRBD2. The germline gives CDR1 SEHNR, CDR2 FQNEAQ (reference sequence). V dropped 5 bases and J dropped 4; count of bases not matched to a gene: 7. The CDR3 consists of 15 residues. CDR3 nucleotide sequence: TGTGCCAGCAGCCCACCGGGGGGAGGCACCGGGGAGCTGTTTTTT. It codes for CASSPPGGGTGELFF.

The V call is TRBV30, the J call TRBJ1-2, with D possibly TRBD1 on 5 matching bases. Per germline, CDR1 GTSNPN and CDR2 SVGIG (reference sequence). CDR3 length: 14 amino acids. The V end was cut by 7 bases, the J end by 0 bases, with 15 bases between. CDR3 sequence: CALDRTPTNYGYTF. The CDR3 bases are TGTGCCTTGGATCGGACACCTACTAACTATGGCTACACCTTC.

This clone was detected only once. This rearrangement joins TRBV19 to TRBJ2-7; TRBD1 matches 9 bases. The CDR3 is made up of 13 amino acids. CDR1 LNHDA and CDR2 SQIVND come from the germline V gene (reference sequence). The J segment lost 0 bases and the V segment lost 9 bases, leaving 3 bases of the junction unmatched. CDR3: CASRDRDSYEQYF. CDR3 DNA: TGTGCCAGCCGGGACAGGGACTCCTACGAGCAGTACTTC. The whole variable domain, remainder taken from reference TRBV19 and TRBJ2-7, is DGGITQSPKYLFRKEGQNVTLSCEQNLNHDAMYWYRQDPGQGLRLIYYSQIVNDFQKGDIAEGYSVSREKKESFPLTVTSAQKNPTAFYLCASRDRDSYEQYFGPGTRLTVT.

The rearrangement links TRBV4-2 to TRBJ1-4, with a tentative D call TRBD1 (5 bases). CDR3 length equals 18 residues. Trimming left V 0 bases short and J 0 bases short, with 14 bases between. The germline V gene encodes CDR1 LGHNA and CDR2 YNFKEQ. CDR3 in DNA: TGTGCCAGCAGCCAAGACGGGGGGTCTCCAGCAACTAATGAAAAACTGTTTTTT. Its protein is CASSQDGGSPATNEKLFF.

The CDR3 DNA sequence: TGTGCCAGCAGTTACCCTGGGGCTGGCTACACCTTC. Protein sequence: CASSYPGAGYTF. This chain connects TRBV6-5 to TRBJ1-2, with a weak D call TRBD1 (5 bases). The germline CDR1 and CDR2 sequences are MNHEY and SVGAGI. The CDR3 runs to 12 residues. Trimming stripped 2 bases from V and 7 bases from J, with 8 bases between.

In its sample, this clone was seen a few times. CDR3 region: CASSYSMAGGGYEQYF. Here the CDR3 DNA reads TGTGCCAGCAGTTACTCGATGGCAGGGGGCGGCTACGAGCAGTACTTC. This chain links TRBV6-5 with TRBJ2-7, with 8 bases matching TRBD1. Germline CDR1 MNHEY, CDR2 SVGAGI. The ends lost 0 bases at V and 3 bases at J; junction bases unmatched: 7. The CDR3 runs 16 residues.

Worth noting for this clone: Other DNA sequences in the sample encode the same CDR3. The rearrangement links TRBV28 to TRBJ1-6; TRBD1 agrees at 9 bases. V was clipped by 5 bases and J by 3 bases; unmatched bases: 5. CDR1 is MDHEN, CDR2 SYDVKM, per germline. CDR3 size: 16 residues. The CDR3 spells CASSPETGGYNSPLHF. The DNA of the CDR3 is TGTGCCAGCAGTCCAGAGACAGGGGGCTATAATTCACCCCTCCACTTT.

This clone was picked up one time. The chain employs TRBV10-3 and TRBJ2-3; D perhaps matches TRBD2 (7 bases). CDR3 length: 12 residues. Germline CDR1 is ENHRY and CDR2 is SYGVKD. V gave up 11 bases and J gave up 4 bases, with 13 bases separating them. For the CDR3, the DNA is TGTGCCGTCGCGGGGGCGGCAGATACGCAGTATTTT. Translated: CAVAGAADTQYF.

V is TRBV7-9 and J is TRBJ2-5; D not certain. There are 15 residues in the CDR3. Per the germline V gene, CDR1 is SEHNR and CDR2 is FQNEAQ (reference sequence). Trimming left V 1 base short and J 4 bases short, with 13 bases between. CDR3 protein: CASSLVRLARETQYF. DNA of the CDR3: TGTGCCAGCAGCTTAGTTAGACTGGCGAGAGAGACCCAGTACTTC.

This chain links TRBV5-1 with TRBJ2-2, with 7 bases matching TRBD1. V trimming: 5 bases; J trimming: 6 bases; junction bases outside the gene matches: 7. Germline V gene data show CDR1 as SGHRS and CDR2 as YFSETQ. The CDR3 has 14 amino acids. The CDR3 reads CASRFDRAAGELFF. The DNA of the CDR3 is TGCGCCAGCAGATTTGACAGGGCCGCCGGGGAGCTGTTTTTT. The whole variable domain, remainder taken from reference TRBV5-1 and TRBJ2-2, is KAGVTQTPRYLIKTRGQQVTLSCSPISGHRSVSWYQQTPGQGLQFLFEYFSETQRNKGNFPGRFSGRQFSNSRSEMNVSTLELGDSALYLCASRFDRAAGELFFGEGSRLTVL.

The rearrangement joins TRBV19 to TRBJ2-3; 7 bases are a match to TRBD1. V was clipped by 6 bases and J by 4 bases; unmatched bases: 4. The CDR3 has 13 amino acids. CDR1 is LNHDA and CDR2 is SQIVND in the germline V gene (reference sequence). The DNA of the CDR3 is TGTGCCAGTAGGGGACAGACCTCAGATACGCAGTATTTT. Its translation is CASRGQTSDTQYF.

This clone occurred a few times. The V call is TRBV6-1, the J call TRBJ2-7; D possibly corresponds to TRBD1 (5 bases). The germline V gene encodes CDR1 MNHNS and CDR2 SASEGT. This CDR3 is built from 13 residues. Trimming cost V 0 bases and J 2 bases, with 5 bases left between them. The CDR3, as DNA: TGTGCCAGCAGTGAAGCGGGGCCCTACGAGCAGTACTTC. This gives the protein CASSEAGPYEQYF.